This T cell receptor (beta chain) was documented in a study of blood T cell repertoires in COVID-19. Cohort assignment relied on participant-reported clinical history. Clones were sequenced by immunoSEQ multiplex PCR, and TCRdb holds only the in-frame ones, with some missing. The top ten clones hold approximately 2.4% of a sample with 150,000 to 200,000 clones, around 87% of them seen once. The ends were cut back, 9 bases at V and 1 base at J, with 14 bases in the middle. The CDR3 loop spans 14 amino acids. Germline CDR1 reads LGHDT; CDR2 reads YNNKEL (reference sequence). The V gene is TRBV3-1 (or the pseudogene TRBV3-2), the J gene TRBJ2-3; D gene uncertain. The TCR was taken from a woman in her 30s who had recovered from COVID-19. Specimen: PBMCs or T cells enriched from blood (not recorded which). CDR3 sequence reads: CASKAAPGTDTQYF. CDR3 DNA sequence: TGTGCCAGTAAAGCCGCCCCTGGCACAGATACGCAGTATTTT.